Here is one T cell receptor beta chain with its context. The antigen is unknown. This sample was taken from a study of chemoradiotherapy in HPV16-positive cancers. Study outcomes and limitations: Candidate HPV-specific clones and E7-related TCR motifs grew in tumor during treatment. Functional assays defining HPV-specific T cells used only a couple of HPV16-positive patients.

Only in-frame clones appear in the TCRdb table, and some are missing; sequencing was by immunoSEQ multiplex PCR. The sample consists of roughly 28,000 clones, roughly nine tenths of them appearing once. Germline values: CDR1 MNHEY, CDR2 SVGAGI. The CDR3 is made up of 14 amino acids. The J segment lost 7 bases and the V segment lost 4 bases, leaving 6 bases of the junction unmatched. The TCR originated in a human donor with HPV-associated anogenital cancer. The source material was blood, sampled from a patient who underwent chemoradiotherapy. The chain is built from TRBV6-5 and TRBJ1-2, with 10 bases fitting TRBD1. This CDR3 reads CASSSGTGETGYTF. In DNA form, the CDR3 reads TGTGCCAGCAGTTCAGGGACAGGGGAAACTGGCTACACCTTC.